One sample yielded the 3 T cell receptor beta chains listed below, sequenced in a study of T-cell reconstitution after alpha-beta-depleted transplantation in children. The TCRbeta library incorporated unique molecular identifiers. One entry per CDR3 protein, called by TCRdb with MiXCR from the PCR reads. The data show about a million distinct CDR3 sequences, roughly 29% seen once. The sequencing here drew on PBMCs, mostly from graft donor cells, taken 360 days after TCRalphabeta/CD19-depleted stem cell transplant. These receptor sequences come from a boy under three years old who had a stem cell transplant for SCID, so the T cells may come from the graft donor.

The gene calls are TRBV29-1 and TRBJ1-6; D ambiguous. The CDR3 extends over 16 amino acids. The V gene lost 0 bases and the J gene lost 4 bases, with 13 bases spanning the gap. The germline V gene has CDR1 SQVTM and CDR2 ANQGSEA. The chain's CDR3 is CSVEEGGPPYNSPLHF. As DNA, the CDR3 is TGCAGCGTTGAAGAAGGAGGGCCCCCTTATAATTCACCCCTCCACTTT.

The CDR3 here is CASSLATAGDEQFF. Written as DNA, the CDR3 is TGTGCCAGCAGCTTGGCCACTGCTGGGGATGAGCAGTTCTTC. The chain carries TRBV5-4 and TRBJ2-1; D not resolved. The CDR3 length is 14 residues. V lost 0 bases to trimming and J lost 8 bases, with 12 bases between them. Looked up from germline, CDR1 is SGHNT and CDR2 is YYREEE (reference sequence).

The rearrangement uses TRBV12-3 or TRBV12-4 and TRBJ2-5, with D possibly TRBD1 on 5 matching bases. Trimming took 7 bases from V and 6 from J, leaving 15 bases between them. CDR3 size: 13 residues. CDR3 residues: CASTLETVQTQYF. The CDR3 bases are TGTGCCAGCACTTTGGAGACAGTCCAGACCCAGTACTTC.